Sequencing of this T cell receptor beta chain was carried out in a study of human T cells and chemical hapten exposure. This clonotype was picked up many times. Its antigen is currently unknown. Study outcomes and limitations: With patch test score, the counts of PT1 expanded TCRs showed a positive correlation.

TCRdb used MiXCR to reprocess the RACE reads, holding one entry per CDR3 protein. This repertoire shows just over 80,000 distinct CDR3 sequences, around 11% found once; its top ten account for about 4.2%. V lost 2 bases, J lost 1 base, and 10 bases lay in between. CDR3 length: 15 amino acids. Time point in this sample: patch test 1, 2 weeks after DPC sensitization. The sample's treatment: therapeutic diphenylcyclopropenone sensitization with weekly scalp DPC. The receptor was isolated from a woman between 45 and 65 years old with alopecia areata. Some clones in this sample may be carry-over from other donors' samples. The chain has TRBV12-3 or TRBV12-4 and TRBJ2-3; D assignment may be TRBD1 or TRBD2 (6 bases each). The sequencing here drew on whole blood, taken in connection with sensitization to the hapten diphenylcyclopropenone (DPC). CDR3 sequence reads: CASSLWGAGTDTQYF. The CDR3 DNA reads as TGTGCCAGCAGTTTATGGGGGGCTGGCACAGATACGCAGTATTTT.